Reported below is one T cell receptor beta chain. The sample belongs to a study of blood T cell repertoires in COVID-19. Turning to the study itself: Samples taken during acute and convalescent COVID-19 were collected in the United States, Italy and Spain. From T cells, B-cell-depleted T cells, or PBMCs came the material, which was cDNA or gDNA.

CDR1 is LNHDA and CDR2 is SQIVND in the germline V gene (reference sequence). With 8 bases removed from V and 0 bases from J, the gap between germline ends came to 23 bases. The CDR3 has 17 amino acids. In the original analysis: Amplifying reference gene primers gave estimates of nucleated cell counts. This table comes from immunoSEQ multiplex PCR, and its TCRdb copy is limited to in-frame clones, with some not included. V and J calls and clone size are those listed in that table; D and trimming were worked out from the DNA. Of around 110,000 clones in the sample, about 70% are singletons; the top ten hold around 0.92%.

The source of this sequence is a human donor with acute or convalescent COVID-19. The donor label of this sample is uncertain. Sequencing was performed on peripheral blood. V and J are TRBV19 and TRBJ2-7; the D gene is possibly TRBD1 (6 bases). The CDR3 loop is CASGTQPGDRLSYEQYV. CDR3 DNA sequence: TGTGCCAGTGGGACCCAACCTGGAGACAGGCTCTCCTACGAGCAGTACGTC.